The source of this TCR beta chain is a study of shared clonotypes between healthy human individuals. The study, taken as a whole, reports: The study sampled only blood, and tissue repertoires likely differ.

CDR1 is LNHDA, CDR2 SQIVND, per germline (reference sequence). The CDR3 covers 13 residues. Deletions cut 7 bases from V and 7 bases from J, with 14 bases between. Repertoires were generated with immunoSEQ multiplex PCR, while TCRdb's copy carries only in-frame clones and drops some. The top ten clones hold less than 1.5% of a sample with roughly 1,100,000 clones, 65% to 80% of them seen once. This clone has just a few counts. The antigen remains unidentified. The genes are TRBV19 and TRBJ2-4; D perhaps matches TRBD1 (6 bases). The clonotype originates from a man aged 18 to 30 in good health. Material for sequencing was memory CD4+ T cells sorted from blood. Subset reported: CD45RA-negative fraction. This CDR3 reads CASNPQGSNIQYF. Here the CDR3 DNA reads TGTGCCAGTAACCCACAGGGATCGAACATTCAGTACTTC. The full variable domain, with the rest looked up from reference TRBV19 and TRBJ2-4, is DGGITQSPKYLFRKEGQNVTLSCEQNLNHDAMYWYRQDPGQGLRLIYYSQIVNDFQKGDIAEGYSVSREKKESFPLTVTSAQKNPTAFYLCASNPQGSNIQYFGAGTRLSVL.